These T cell receptor beta chains were read from a single sample in a study of response to subunit inactivated influenza vaccine. TCRdb re-derived calls from the RT-PCR reads in MiXCR, one entry per CDR3 protein. The sample has over 400,000 distinct CDR3 sequences, 10% to 15% seen once. Sequencing was performed on PBMCs from blood, taken more than 35 days after vaccination. These receptors were taken from a man aged 50 to 59 who received an inactivated influenza vaccine. Both conserved end residues are part of each CDR3. D genes are given only for firm matches. Clone size, where shown, is once, few, many, or a class for clones that have expanded.

CDR3 DNA	CDR3 protein	D gene	clone size	V gene	J gene
TGTGCCAGCAGCGACACCCTCTCCTACGAGCAGTACTTC	CASSDTLSYEQYF	NA	NA	TRBV28	TRBJ2-7
TGTGCCAGCAGTTTAGCCTTCGAGCAGTACTTC	CASSLAFEQYF	NA	many	TRBV12-3/TRBV12-4	TRBJ2-7
TGTGCCAGCAGCCAAATCGGACTAAGCGGGAGATACGAGCAGTACTTC	CASSQIGLSGRYEQYF	TRBD2	NA	TRBV14	TRBJ2-7
TGCAGCGTTGATTTTTCTGTATACAATGAGCAGTTCTTC	CSVDFSVYNEQFF	NA	NA	TRBV29-1	TRBJ2-1
TGCAGTGCTAGAGGGACTAGCCTGAACTGGTTGCAGTACTTC	CSARGTSLNWLQYF	TRBD2	many	TRBV20-1	TRBJ2-7
TGTGCCAGCGGACCTGGGGTGACTGAAGCTTTCTTT	CASGPGVTEAFF	NA	few	TRBV12-3/TRBV12-4	TRBJ1-1
TGCAGCCAAAAAAGGACAGACCAAGAGACCCAGTACTTC	CSQKRTDQETQYF	NA	few	TRBV20-1	TRBJ2-5
TGTGCCAGCAGCTTTGCACAGGGGGTTCACAATGAGCAGTTCTTC	CASSFAQGVHNEQFF	TRBD1	NA	TRBV7-9	TRBJ2-1
TGTGCCAGCAGTCCCGGGAACCAAGAGACCCAGTACTTC	CASSPGNQETQYF	NA	many	TRBV12-3/TRBV12-4	TRBJ2-5
TGTGCCAGCAGCTTTTCTAGCGGGAGGGCGGCGAACACCGGGGAGCTGTTTTTT	CASSFSSGRAANTGELFF	TRBD2	few	TRBV7-3	TRBJ2-2
TGCGCCAGCTCCATCGGAGCCACGAACACCGGGGAGCTGTTTTTT	CASSIGATNTGELFF	NA	few	TRBV5-1	TRBJ2-2
TGTGCCATCAGTGACCGGGACACTGGCTACACCTTC	CAISDRDTGYTF	NA	many	TRBV10-3	TRBJ1-2
TGTGCCAGCAGCTTAAGGGCTGCGAGCGGGGGCCCCAATGAGCAGTTCTTC	CASSLRAASGGPNEQFF	TRBD2	many	TRBV7-8	TRBJ2-1
TGCAGTGCTAGGATCCCGGATTATAATTCACCCCTCCACTTT	CSARIPDYNSPLHF	NA	few	TRBV20-1	TRBJ1-6
TGTGCCAGCAGCTTTTTCCGGGGGGGCAATCAGCCCCAGCATTTT	CASSFFRGGNQPQHF	NA	few	TRBV7-2	TRBJ1-5
TGTGCCAACAGCTTGACTCCCCGGGGTGGCGAGACCCAGTACTTC	CANSLTPRGGETQYF	NA	NA	TRBV11-2	TRBJ2-5
TGTGCCAGTCAGGTGGCGGGGGACTACAATGAGCAGTTCTTC	CASQVAGDYNEQFF	TRBD2	many	TRBV12-3/TRBV12-4	TRBJ2-1
TGCGCCAGCAGCCAAAACCAGGGGTTGGCGACCGGGGAGCTGTTTTTT	CASSQNQGLATGELFF	NA	few	TRBV4-3	TRBJ2-2
TGTGCCAGCAGACAATATACCAATGAGCAGTTCTTC	CASRQYTNEQFF	NA	NA	TRBV11-2	TRBJ2-1
TGTGCCAGCAGCCGGGACAGGGAGGTGTACAATGAGCAGTTCTTC	CASSRDREVYNEQFF	TRBD1	NA	TRBV12-3/TRBV12-4	TRBJ2-1
TGCGCCAGCAGTGAGTCTGGGACAGGGGGTTCGGCTTTCTTT	CASSESGTGGSAFF	TRBD1	few	TRBV10-1	TRBJ1-1
TGTGCCTGGACGTTGGTGGCGACCGGGGAGCTGTTTTTT	CAWTLVATGELFF	NA	NA	TRBV30	TRBJ2-2
TGCAGTGCTAGTCAGGGAAAGAACACTGAAGCTTTCTTT	CSASQGKNTEAFF	NA	few	TRBV20-1	TRBJ1-1
TGTGCCAGCAGCGTAGGCAGCATCACAGATACGCAGTATTTT	CASSVGSITDTQYF	NA	NA	TRBV9	TRBJ2-3
TGTGCCACCAGCAGAGATCTCGACACCAACGTCCTGACTTTC	CATSRDLDTNVLTF	NA	NA	TRBV15	TRBJ2-6
TGCAGTGCTAGAGATTGGAGGTCCATGAGGGGGCGGACGAACACTGAAGCTTTCTTT	CSARDWRSMRGRTNTEAFF	TRBD1	NA	TRBV20-1	TRBJ1-1
TGTGCCAGCAGTCTCAGACTAGCAGCTACCCTACAGACCCAGTACTTC	CASSLRLAATLQTQYF	TRBD2	few	TRBV28	TRBJ2-5
TGTGCCAGCAGTGAAGCCCAACGGGTTCAGGGGCGCCATTTT	CASSEAQRVQGRHF	NA	few	TRBV6-1	TRBJ1-5
TGTGCCAGCAGCCAAGACATCTACAATGAGCAGTTCTTC	CASSQDIYNEQFF	NA	few	TRBV14	TRBJ2-1
TGCAGTGCCCAGACAGGTAGCTCCTACGAGCAGTACTTC	CSAQTGSSYEQYF	NA	many	TRBV20-1	TRBJ2-7
TGCAGTGCCCTTAGGGGGGGGGCCACAGATACGCAGTATTTT	CSALRGGATDTQYF	NA	NA	TRBV20-1	TRBJ2-3
TGTGCCAGCAGCGACAGGGCCCTTTTGGGAGATACGCAGTATTTT	CASSDRALLGDTQYF	TRBD1	NA	TRBV6-1	TRBJ2-3
TGCGCCAGCAGCTTGGCCGCCGGGCGGTACAGGGGAAATGAAGCTTTCTTT	CASSLAAGRYRGNEAFF	TRBD1	NA	TRBV5-1	TRBJ1-1
TGTGCCAGCTCAGGGTTTAATCTTGAGGTATGGAGGGAGTTCTTC	CASSGFNLEVWREFF	NA	few	TRBV28	TRBJ2-1
TGTGCCAGCAGCCAAATAGATACGCAGTATTTT	CASSQIDTQYF	NA	few	TRBV3-1	TRBJ2-3
TGTGCCAGCAGCCCTGGGGTCAACTGTGAGCAGTTCTTC	CASSPGVNCEQFF	NA	NA	TRBV5-5	TRBJ2-1
TGTGCCAGCAGCTGGGGACTGGAGAACTCCTATAATTCACCCCTCCACTTT	CASSWGLENSYNSPLHF	NA	few	TRBV7-9	TRBJ1-6
TGTGCCAGCAGCACCGCTAGCGGGGGTTCTACGCCGCAGTACTTC	CASSTASGGSTPQYF	TRBD2	many	TRBV11-2	TRBJ2-7
TGTGCCAGCAGCTTAACGGCAGGGGGATTGGGCGAGCAGTACTTC	CASSLTAGGLGEQYF	TRBD1	many	TRBV7-8	TRBJ2-7
TGTGCCTGGAGTGTTTCGGTTTCGGGCACTGAAGCTTTCTTT	CAWSVSVSGTEAFF	NA	few	TRBV30	TRBJ1-1
TGTGCCAGCACCCGAACCAAGGTCGGAGAGACCCAGTACTTC	CASTRTKVGETQYF	NA	many	TRBV2	TRBJ2-5
TGTGCCAGCTCACCAGTGCAGGGGACCTACAATGAGCAGTTCTTC	CASSPVQGTYNEQFF	NA	NA	TRBV18	TRBJ2-1
TGTGCCAGCAGCTTGGCAGAACGCTCCTACGAGCAGTACTTC	CASSLAERSYEQYF	NA	NA	TRBV7-8	TRBJ2-7
TGCAGTGCTGGGGACGGGAACTATGGCTACACCTTC	CSAGDGNYGYTF	NA	few	TRBV20-1	TRBJ1-2
TGTGCCAGCAGCTTGGGGGAACGGGGGACCCAGTACTTC	CASSLGERGTQYF	NA	NA	TRBV5-6	TRBJ2-5
TGCAGTGCTAGAGGCCCGTGGGGGAACACTGAAGCTTTCTTT	CSARGPWGNTEAFF	NA	few	TRBV20-1	TRBJ1-1
TGTGCCAGCAGAATTGGGACAGGGGCAGAGACCCAGTACTTC	CASRIGTGAETQYF	TRBD1	NA	TRBV11-2	TRBJ2-5
TGTGCCAGCAGCTCCCGGACAGGGAACTATGGCTACACCTTC	CASSSRTGNYGYTF	TRBD1	NA	TRBV7-8	TRBJ1-2
TGTGCCAGCAGCCCCTCCAGGGGAAGCAATCAGCCCCAGCATTTT	CASSPSRGSNQPQHF	NA	NA	TRBV16	TRBJ1-5
TGTGCCAGCAGCCAGGGACAGGGACTCACCGGGGAGCTGTTTTTT	CASSQGQGLTGELFF	TRBD1	NA	TRBV3-1	TRBJ2-2
TGCAGTGCTAGAGCATACCGGGACCACAACCAAGAGACCCAGTACTTC	CSARAYRDHNQETQYF	NA	few	TRBV20-1	TRBJ2-5
TGTGCCAGCAGTTTCCAAGCGGAGAACACTGAAGCTTTCTTT	CASSFQAENTEAFF	NA	NA	TRBV12-3/TRBV12-4	TRBJ1-1
TGTGCCAGCAGTCTAGGACTAGCGGGAGGGCCACCCTACAATGAGCAGTTCTTC	CASSLGLAGGPPYNEQFF	TRBD2	NA	TRBV2	TRBJ2-1
TGTGCCAGCAGCGCTGGACTAGCCATCTACGAGCAGTACTTC	CASSAGLAIYEQYF	TRBD2	NA	TRBV7-2	TRBJ2-7
TGCGCCAGCAGCTTGGCCTCAGAGGGAGATACGCAGTATTTT	CASSLASEGDTQYF	NA	few	TRBV5-1	TRBJ2-3
TGCGCCAGCAGCTTGGGTTGGGGAGAAAACATTCAGTACTTC	CASSLGWGENIQYF	NA	many	TRBV5-1	TRBJ2-4
TGCAGTGCCCCAGAGGGGGGGACGATCGGATACGAGCAGTACTTC	CSAPEGGTIGYEQYF	NA	many	TRBV20-1	TRBJ2-7